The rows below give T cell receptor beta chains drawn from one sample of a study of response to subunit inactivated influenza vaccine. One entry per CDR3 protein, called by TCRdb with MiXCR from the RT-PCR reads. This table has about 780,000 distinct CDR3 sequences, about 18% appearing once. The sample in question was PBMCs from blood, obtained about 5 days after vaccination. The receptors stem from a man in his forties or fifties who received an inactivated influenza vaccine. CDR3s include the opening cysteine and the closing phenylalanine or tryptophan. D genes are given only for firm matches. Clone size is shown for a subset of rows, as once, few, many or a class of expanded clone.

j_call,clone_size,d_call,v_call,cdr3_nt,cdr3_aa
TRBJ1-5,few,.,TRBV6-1,TGTGCCAGCAGTCCGAGTGCCTCCGGCTATAGCAATCAGCCCCAGCATTTT,CASSPSASGYSNQPQHF
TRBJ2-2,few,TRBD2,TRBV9,TGTGCCAGCAGCGCTCAGACTAGCTCCACCGGGGAGCTGTTTTTT,CASSAQTSSTGELFF
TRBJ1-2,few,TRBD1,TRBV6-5,TGTGCCAGCAGTTATCCAACGAGGACAGGGGGCCGTGGCTACACCTTC,CASSYPTRTGGRGYTF
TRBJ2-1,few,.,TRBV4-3,TGCGCCAGCAGCCAAAGGCTAGACAATGAGCAGTTCTTC,CASSQRLDNEQFF
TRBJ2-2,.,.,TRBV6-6,TGTGCCAGCACTCCGACCGCGACCGGGGAGCTGTTTTTT,CASTPTATGELFF
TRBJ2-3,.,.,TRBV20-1,TGCAGTGCTAGCCCGTGCCCCGGCGGGGCGATGACAGATACGCAGTATTTT,CSASPCPGGAMTDTQYF
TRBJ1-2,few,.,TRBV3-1,TGTGCCAGCAGCCAAGAGCGTACGCAGTATGGGGGCTACACCTTC,CASSQERTQYGGYTF
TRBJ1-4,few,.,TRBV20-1,TGCAGTGCTAGAGGCGGGGATACTAATGAAAAACTGTTTTTT,CSARGGDTNEKLFF
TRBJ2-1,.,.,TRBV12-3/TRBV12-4,TGTGCCAGCATGTGGACCAATGAGCAGTTCTTC,CASMWTNEQFF
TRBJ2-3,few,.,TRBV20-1,TGCAGTGCTAGAGACCCGACCGGCCGGGGCCACACAGATACGCAGTATTTT,CSARDPTGRGHTDTQYF
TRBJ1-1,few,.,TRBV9,TGTGCCAGCAGCGTAGGACCAGCGAACACTGAAGCTTTCTTT,CASSVGPANTEAFF
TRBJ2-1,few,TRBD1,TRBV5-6,TGTGCCAGCAGCTTGCTTGGGACAGGACGTCTGGATGAGCAGTTCTTC,CASSLLGTGRLDEQFF
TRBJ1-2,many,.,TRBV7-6,TGTGCCAGCAGCTCCCACGGGACGGGAAACTATGGCTACACCTTC,CASSSHGTGNYGYTF
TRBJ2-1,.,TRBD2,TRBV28,TGTGCCAGCAGTTTGATACGGGGGGGCTACAATGAGCAGTTCTTC,CASSLIRGGYNEQFF
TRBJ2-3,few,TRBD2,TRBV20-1,TGCAGTGCTAGCCGTTCTAGCGGGAGGACAGATACGCAGTATTTT,CSASRSSGRTDTQYF
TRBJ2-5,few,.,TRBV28,TGTGCCAGCAGCAAAGGACAGATGCTCCAAGAGACCCAGTACTTC,CASSKGQMLQETQYF
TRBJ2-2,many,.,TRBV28,TGTGCCAGCAGGGGGGGGACACTGAACACCGGGGAGCTGTTTTTT,CASRGGTLNTGELFF
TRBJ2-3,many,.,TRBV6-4,TGTGCCAGCAGTGCCCGACCAGACATGGATACGCAGTATTTT,CASSARPDMDTQYF
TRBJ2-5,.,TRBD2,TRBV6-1,TGTGCCACATCACCACTGGGCGGGAGCCCCCAAGAGACCCAGTACTTC,CATSPLGGSPQETQYF
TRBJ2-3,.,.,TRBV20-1,TGCAGTGCTAGAGATCTCTACAGCACAGATACGCAGTATTTT,CSARDLYSTDTQYF
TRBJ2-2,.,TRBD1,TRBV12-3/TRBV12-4,TGTGCCAGCAGTTCGCGGACAGGGGGTCCGAACACCGGGGAGCTGTTTTTT,CASSSRTGGPNTGELFF
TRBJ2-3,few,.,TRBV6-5,TGTGCCAGCAGGGCCGAGGGTACGCAGTATTTT,CASRAEGTQYF
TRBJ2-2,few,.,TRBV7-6,TGTGCCAGCAGCGATGTAGTATCCGGGGAGCTGTTTTTT,CASSDVVSGELFF
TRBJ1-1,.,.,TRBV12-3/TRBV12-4,TGTGCCAGCAGTTTTGGCACCGGGCCCACTGAAGCTTTCTTT,CASSFGTGPTEAFF
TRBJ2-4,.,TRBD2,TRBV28,TGTGCCAGCAGTTTTGGGACTAGCGGGGCCCTAAACATTCAGTACTTC,CASSFGTSGALNIQYF
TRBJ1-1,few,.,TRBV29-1,TGCAGCGTTGCAGGGAATGAAGCTTTCTTT,CSVAGNEAFF
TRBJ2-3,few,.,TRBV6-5,TGTGCCAGCAGTTACAGTAGCGTAAGCACAGATACGCAGTATTTT,CASSYSSVSTDTQYF
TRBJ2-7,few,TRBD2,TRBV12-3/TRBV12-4,TGTGCCAGCAGTTCAATTGGGTCTAGCGGGAGCTTCAACGAGCAGTACTTC,CASSSIGSSGSFNEQYF
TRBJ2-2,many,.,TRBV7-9,TGTGCCAGCAGCTTAGCCCTCATAGGGGAGCTGTTTTTT,CASSLALIGELFF
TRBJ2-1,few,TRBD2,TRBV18,TGTGCCAGCTCACTTAGCGGGGTCAACAATGAGCAGTTCTTC,CASSLSGVNNEQFF
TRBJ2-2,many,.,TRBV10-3,TGTGCCATCAGTGCCGTCACCGGGGAGCTGTTTTTT,CAISAVTGELFF
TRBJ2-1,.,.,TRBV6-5,TGTGCCAGCAGTTACTCGATTTTGACTAGTAACAATGAGCAGTTCTTC,CASSYSILTSNNEQFF
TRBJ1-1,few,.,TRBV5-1,TGCGCCAGCAGCTGGGCGGGGGTCGACACTGAAGCTTTCTTT,CASSWAGVDTEAFF
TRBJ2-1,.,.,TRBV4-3,TGCGCCAGCAGCCAAGATCGCGGGGACCATGAGCAGTTCTTC,CASSQDRGDHEQFF
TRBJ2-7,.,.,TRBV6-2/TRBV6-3,TGTGCCAGCATACACCCTGGCCGCGAACCCTACGAGCAGTACTTC,CASIHPGREPYEQYF
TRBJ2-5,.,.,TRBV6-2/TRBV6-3,TGTGCCAGCAGTTACCCCGTCCAAGGGACCCAGTACTTC,CASSYPVQGTQYF
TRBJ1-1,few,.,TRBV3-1,TGTGCCAGCAGCCAAGATCTGCTCAGAATGAACACTGAAGCTTTCTTT,CASSQDLLRMNTEAFF
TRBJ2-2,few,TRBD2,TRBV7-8,TGTGCCAGCAGCCCCCGCAGGGAGGGCACCGGGGAGCTGTTTTTT,CASSPRREGTGELFF
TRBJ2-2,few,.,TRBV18,TGTGCCAGCTCACCGGGATCGACAGTGCACACCGGGGAGCTGTTTTTT,CASSPGSTVHTGELFF
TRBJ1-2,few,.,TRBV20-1,TGCAGTGCTAGAGCCCAGAGTTTGGGTCACCATGGCTACACCTTC,CSARAQSLGHHGYTF
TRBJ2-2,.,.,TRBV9,TGTGCCAGCAGCGTAGAGGGAAGTTCCGCGAACACCGGGGAGCTGTTTTTT,CASSVEGSSANTGELFF
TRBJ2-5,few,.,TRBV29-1,TGCAGCGTTGAATCGACTAACCAAGAGACCCAGTACTTC,CSVESTNQETQYF
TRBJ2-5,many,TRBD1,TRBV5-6,TGTGCCAGCAGCTGGGGACAGAGCAAGGTGACCCAGTACTTC,CASSWGQSKVTQYF
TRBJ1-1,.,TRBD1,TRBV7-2,TGTGCCAGCAGCTTAAAGGGACAGGGGGCGGCTGAAGCTTTCTTT,CASSLKGQGAAEAFF
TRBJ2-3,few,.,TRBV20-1,TGCAGTGCCGAAAAATCGGGGGGCCTAGGAGATACGCAGTATTTT,CSAEKSGGLGDTQYF
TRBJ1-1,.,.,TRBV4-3,TGCGCCAGCAGCCAAGAATGGGGGAACACTGAAGCTTTCTTT,CASSQEWGNTEAFF
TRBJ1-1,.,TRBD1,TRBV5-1,TGCGCCAGCAGCTGGGCCGGGACAGGGGGTACTGAAGCTTTCTTT,CASSWAGTGGTEAFF
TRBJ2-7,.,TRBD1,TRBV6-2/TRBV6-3,TGTGCCAGCAGTTACTCTCCCGGGACAGAGAAAATAACCTACGAGCAGTACTTC,CASSYSPGTEKITYEQYF
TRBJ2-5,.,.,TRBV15,TGTGCCACCAGCAGAGTTATGGGAGAGACCCAGTACTTC,CATSRVMGETQYF
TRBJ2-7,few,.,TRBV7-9,TGTGCCAGCAGAAAGGATGTGGGCGAGCAGTACTTC,CASRKDVGEQYF
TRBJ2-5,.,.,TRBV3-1,TGTGCCAGCAGCCGAGGGGTTGGGACCCAGTACTTC,CASSRGVGTQYF
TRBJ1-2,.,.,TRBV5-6,TGTGCCAGCAGCGTAGACAAGTATGGCTACACCTTC,CASSVDKYGYTF
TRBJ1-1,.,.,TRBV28,TGTGCCAGAAGTTCCATGGGACTGGCTTTCTTT,CARSSMGLAFF
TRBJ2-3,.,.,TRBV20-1,TGCAGTGCTAGCCCCCGCACAGATACGCAGTATTTT,CSASPRTDTQYF
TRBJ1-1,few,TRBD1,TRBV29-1,TGCAGCGTTGAAGAAACAGGGGCCACTGAAGCTTTCTTT,CSVEETGATEAFF
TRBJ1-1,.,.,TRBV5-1,TGCGCCAGCAGCTTGGTTGAGGGAGCGAACACTGAAGCTTTCTTT,CASSLVEGANTEAFF